The rows below give T cell receptor beta chains drawn from one sample of a study of blood T cell repertoires in COVID-19. Sequenced by immunoSEQ multiplex PCR; TCRdb stores in-frame clones only, minus some. This sample yields some 49,000 clones, of which 75% to 85% are seen a single time; roughly 3% belongs to the top ten. Sequences were obtained from peripheral blood. The receptors originated from a woman aged 55-69 years with acute or convalescent COVID-19. CDR3s include the opening cysteine and the closing phenylalanine or tryptophan. A D gene is named only where the DNA matches it firmly. Some rows mark clone size as missing; the rest say once, few, many or name a class of expanded clone.

v_gene	d_gene	j_gene	abundance	CDR3nt	CDR3aa
TRBV6-1	NA	TRBJ2-2	NA	TGTGCCAGCAGTGAAGTTGTCCAACCGGGCACCGGGGAGCTGTTTTTT	CASSEVVQPGTGELFF
TRBV7-8	NA	TRBJ2-4	NA	TGTGCCAGCAGCGCGGCGGTGACTATAGCCAAAAACATTCAGTACTTC	CASSAAVTIAKNIQYF
TRBV5-4	NA	TRBJ2-5	NA	TGTGCCAGCAGCACCCGCCGGCAGGGAGAGACCCAGTACTTC	CASSTRRQGETQYF
TRBV6-6	NA	TRBJ1-6	NA	TGTGCCAGCAGTGGCCCAGGTTCCTCCTATAATTCACCCCTCCACTTT	CASSGPGSSYNSPLHF
TRBV14	NA	TRBJ1-3	NA	TGTGCCAGCAGCTTTCTAGACAGTTACTCTGGAAACACCATATATTTT	CASSFLDSYSGNTIYF
TRBV2	NA	TRBJ2-1	NA	TGTGCCAGCAGTGGGACAGAGTACAATGAGCAGTTCTTC	CASSGTEYNEQFF
TRBV29-1	TRBD2	TRBJ2-3	NA	TGCAGCGTCCCCGAGCGGGAGAACACAGATACGCAGTATTTT	CSVPERENTDTQYF
TRBV6-6	TRBD1	TRBJ1-4	NA	TGTGCCAGCAGTTACTCTGGGACAGAGAATGAAAAACTGTTTTTT	CASSYSGTENEKLFF
TRBV6-5	TRBD1	TRBJ1-4	NA	TGTGCCAGCGGAAGGGGGCCGGGAACTAATGAAAAACTGTTTTTT	CASGRGPGTNEKLFF
TRBV3-1/TRBV3-2	TRBD2	TRBJ2-3	NA	TGTGCCAGCACATCTTCAGCGGGAGGGGGGGCAGATACGCAGTATTTT	CASTSSAGGGADTQYF
TRBV5-6	NA	TRBJ2-1	NA	TGTGCCAGCAGCTTGAGACTAGTGGGGTACAATGAGCAGTTCTTC	CASSLRLVGYNEQFF
TRBV9	NA	TRBJ1-2	once	TGTGCCAGCAGCCCAATACCCGGGGGACCTTATGGCTACACCTTC	CASSPIPGGPYGYTF
TRBV7-7	TRBD1	TRBJ2-7	NA	TGTGCCAGCAGCCCAGGACAGGTGTATGACGAGCAGTACTTC	CASSPGQVYDEQYF
TRBV5-1	NA	TRBJ1-1	NA	TGCGCCAGCCCCGGGACACCCTATCCTTTTAACACTGAAGCTTTCTTT	CASPGTPYPFNTEAFF
TRBV25-1	TRBD2	TRBJ2-1	NA	TGTGCCAGCAGTGCTGGCGGGGGGGCCTCTTACAATGAGCAGTTCTTC	CASSAGGGASYNEQFF
TRBV5-1	NA	TRBJ1-1	NA	TGCGCCAGCAGCCCACTACAGGGTTCAAACACTGAAGCTTTCTTT	CASSPLQGSNTEAFF
TRBV7-2	NA	TRBJ1-4	NA	TGTGCCAGCAGCCAAATTGCAACTAATGAAAAACTGTTTTTT	CASSQIATNEKLFF
TRBV5-8	NA	TRBJ2-5	NA	TGTGCCAGCAGTCCCGGGGCCAGGGGAGAGACCCAGTACTTC	CASSPGARGETQYF
TRBV30	TRBD1	TRBJ2-2	NA	TGTGCCTTCTTGGGACAGCGCTACACCGGGGAGCTGTTTTTT	CAFLGQRYTGELFF
TRBV28	TRBD2	TRBJ2-5	NA	TGTGCCAGCAAGCGGGGGGGGCAAGAGACCCAGTACTTC	CASKRGGQETQYF
TRBV4-2	NA	TRBJ2-4	NA	TGTGCCAGCAGCCAAGATTCGCGAGGCGGAGGGGAAAACATTCAGTACTTC	CASSQDSRGGGENIQYF
TRBV16	NA	TRBJ2-3	NA	TGTGCCAGCACCAGACGACAGACGGACACAGATACGCAGTATTTT	CASTRRQTDTDTQYF
TRBV5-1	TRBD2	TRBJ2-3	NA	TGCGCCAGCAGCTCCGGGGGGTATAGCACAGATACGCAGTATTTT	CASSSGGYSTDTQYF
TRBV19	TRBD1	TRBJ1-5	few	TGTGCCAGTAGGAAGGACAGGGGCAATCAGCCCCAGCATTTT	CASRKDRGNQPQHF
TRBV19	NA	TRBJ2-7	NA	TGTGCCAGTACCCAAGGGGGTACCTACGAGCAGTACTTC	CASTQGGTYEQYF
TRBV21-1	NA	TRBJ2-1	NA	TGTGCCAGTACAGGGGAGATCTCCTACAATGAGCAGTTCTTC	CASTGEISYNEQFF
TRBV3-1/TRBV3-2	TRBD2	TRBJ2-5	NA	TGTGCCAGCGCCCGGGCGGGGGGCCGACTGGGGGAGACCCAGTACTTC	CASARAGGRLGETQYF
TRBV2	TRBD1	TRBJ2-7	NA	TGTGCCAGCAGAACTAGGACAGGGATGACCTACGAGCAGTACTTC	CASRTRTGMTYEQYF
TRBV3-1/TRBV3-2	TRBD1	TRBJ2-7	NA	TGTGCCAGCAGGCATAACAGGGGTTCCGAGCAGTACTTC	CASRHNRGSEQYF
TRBV6-5	TRBD2	TRBJ2-1	NA	TGTGCCAGCAGTTACTTGACTAGCGGGGGATACAATGAGCAGTTCTTC	CASSYLTSGGYNEQFF
TRBV9	NA	TRBJ1-4	NA	TGTGCCAGCAGCGCGGGATCGGGAGCTACAACTAATGAAAAACTGTTTTTT	CASSAGSGATTNEKLFF
TRBV19	NA	TRBJ1-3	NA	TGTGCCAGTAGTATAAGACACTCTGGAAACACCATATATTTT	CASSIRHSGNTIYF
TRBV7-2	NA	TRBJ1-5	NA	TGTGCCAGCAGCTTAGTAGGGGTTAGCAATCAGCCCCAGCATTTT	CASSLVGVSNQPQHF
TRBV5-6	NA	TRBJ1-6	NA	TGTGCCAGCAGCTTGGACACAGGGTGGGAGCATTCACCCCTCCACTTT	CASSLDTGWEHSPLHF
TRBV5-6	NA	TRBJ1-2	NA	TGTGCCAGCCTCCGGCGGGGGGCTGGGGCGGATGGCTACACCTTC	CASLRRGAGADGYTF
TRBV5-4	TRBD2	TRBJ2-3	once	TGTGCCAGCAGCTTGGAATGGACTAGCGGCACAGATACGCAGTATTTT	CASSLEWTSGTDTQYF
TRBV19	NA	TRBJ1-6	NA	TGTGCCAGTAACGGGGGACCGTATAATTCACCCCTCCACTTT	CASNGGPYNSPLHF
TRBV15	NA	TRBJ1-2	NA	TGTGCCACCAGCAGGACAACAAGTTGGGGGGAGCTCTATGGCTACACCTTC	CATSRTTSWGELYGYTF
TRBV18	NA	TRBJ1-6	NA	TGTGCCAGCTCACCACACGGTAATTCACCCCTCCACTTT	CASSPHGNSPLHF
TRBV9	TRBD2	TRBJ2-1	NA	TGTGCCAGCAGCTTTGTAGCGGGGATCAACAATGAGCAGTTCTTC	CASSFVAGINNEQFF
TRBV10-3	TRBD1	TRBJ1-1	NA	TGTGCCACCCAGGGGGCGGATACTGAAGCTTTCTTT	CATQGADTEAFF
TRBV29-1	NA	TRBJ2-1	NA	TGCAGCGTTGAAAGGGGTCTGCGATACAATGAGCAGTTCTTC	CSVERGLRYNEQFF
TRBV2	TRBD1	TRBJ2-7	NA	TGTGCCAGCAGTGTGACCAGGGGGCGCGCCGAGCAGTACTTC	CASSVTRGRAEQYF
TRBV28	TRBD1	TRBJ1-1	NA	TGTGCCAGCAGAAAACAGGGGAGCCCTGAAGCTTTCTTT	CASRKQGSPEAFF
TRBV18	NA	TRBJ1-5	few	TGTGCCAGCTCACCGTTCGGGGGCAATCAGCCCCAGCATTTT	CASSPFGGNQPQHF
TRBV30	TRBD1	TRBJ1-3	NA	TGTGCCTGGAGTAAATTGGGACTGGGACAGGGCTCTGGAAACACCATATATTTT	CAWSKLGLGQGSGNTIYF
TRBV5-1	TRBD1	TRBJ1-2	NA	TGCGCCAGCAGCTTTTCTCCTTCAGGGGGCAACTATGGCTACACCTTC	CASSFSPSGGNYGYTF